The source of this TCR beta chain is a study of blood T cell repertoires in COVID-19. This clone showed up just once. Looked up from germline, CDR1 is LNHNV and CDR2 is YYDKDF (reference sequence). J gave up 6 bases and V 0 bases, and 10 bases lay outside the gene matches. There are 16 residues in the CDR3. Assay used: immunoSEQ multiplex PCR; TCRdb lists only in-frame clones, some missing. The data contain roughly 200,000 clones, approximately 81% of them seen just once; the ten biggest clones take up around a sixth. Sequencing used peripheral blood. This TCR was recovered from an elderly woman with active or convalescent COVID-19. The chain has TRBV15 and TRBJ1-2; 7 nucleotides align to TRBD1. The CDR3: CATSRDLFTGADGYTF. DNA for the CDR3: TGTGCCACCAGCAGAGATCTTTTTACAGGGGCGGATGGCTACACCTTC.